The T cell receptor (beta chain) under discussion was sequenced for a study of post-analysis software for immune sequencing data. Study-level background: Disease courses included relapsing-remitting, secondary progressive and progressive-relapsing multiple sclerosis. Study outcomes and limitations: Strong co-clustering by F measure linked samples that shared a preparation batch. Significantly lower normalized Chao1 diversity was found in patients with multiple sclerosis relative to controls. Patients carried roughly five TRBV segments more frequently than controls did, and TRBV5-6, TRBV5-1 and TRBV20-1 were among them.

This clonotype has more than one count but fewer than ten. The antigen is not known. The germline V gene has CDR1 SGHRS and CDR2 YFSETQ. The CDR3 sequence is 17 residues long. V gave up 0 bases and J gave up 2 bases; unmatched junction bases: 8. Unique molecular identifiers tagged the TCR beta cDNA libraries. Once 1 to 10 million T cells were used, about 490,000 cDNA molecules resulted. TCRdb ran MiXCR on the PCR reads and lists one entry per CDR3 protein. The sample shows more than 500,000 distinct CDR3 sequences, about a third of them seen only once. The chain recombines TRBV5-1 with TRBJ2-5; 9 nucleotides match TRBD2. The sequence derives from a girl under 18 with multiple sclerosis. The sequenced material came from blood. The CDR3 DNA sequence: TGCGCCAGCAGCTTGGAAGGTAGCGGGGGCCCACAAGAGACCCAGTACTTC. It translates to CASSLEGSGGPQETQYF.